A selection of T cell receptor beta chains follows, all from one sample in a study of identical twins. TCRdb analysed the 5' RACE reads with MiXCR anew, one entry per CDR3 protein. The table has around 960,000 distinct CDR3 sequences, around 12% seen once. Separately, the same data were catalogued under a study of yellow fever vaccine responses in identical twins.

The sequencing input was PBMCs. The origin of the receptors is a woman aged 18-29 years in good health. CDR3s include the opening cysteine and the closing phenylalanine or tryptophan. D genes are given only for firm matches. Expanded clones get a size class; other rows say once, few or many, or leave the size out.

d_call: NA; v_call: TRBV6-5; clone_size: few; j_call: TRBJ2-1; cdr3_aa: CASSYLQSGHNEQFF; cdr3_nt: TGTGCCAGCAGTTACCTACAGTCCGGTCACAATGAGCAGTTCTTC
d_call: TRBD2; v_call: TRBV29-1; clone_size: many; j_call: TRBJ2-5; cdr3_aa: CSVEEGTSGSETQYF; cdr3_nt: TGCAGCGTTGAAGAGGGAACTAGCGGGAGTGAGACCCAGTACTTC
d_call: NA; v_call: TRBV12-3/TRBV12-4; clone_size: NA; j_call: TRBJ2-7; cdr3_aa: CASTLGENPYYEQYF; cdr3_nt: TGTGCCAGCACTTTGGGGGAAAACCCTTACTACGAGCAGTACTTC
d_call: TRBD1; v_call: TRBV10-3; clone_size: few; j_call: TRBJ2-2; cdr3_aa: CAISKGTDNTGELFF; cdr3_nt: TGTGCCATCAGTAAAGGGACAGACAACACCGGGGAGCTGTTTTTT
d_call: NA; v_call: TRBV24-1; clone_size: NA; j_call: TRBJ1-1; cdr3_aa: CATSDSKNTEAFF; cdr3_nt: TGTGCCACCAGTGACAGCAAGAACACTGAAGCTTTCTTT
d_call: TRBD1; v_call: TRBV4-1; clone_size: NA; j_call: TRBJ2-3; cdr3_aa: CASSLTPGQVRDTQYF; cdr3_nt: TGCGCCAGCAGCCTTACCCCGGGACAGGTGCGAGATACGCAGTATTTT
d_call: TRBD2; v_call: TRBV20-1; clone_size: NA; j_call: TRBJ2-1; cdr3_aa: CSASSGSDEQFF; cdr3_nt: TGCAGTGCTAGTAGCGGGAGTGATGAGCAGTTCTTC
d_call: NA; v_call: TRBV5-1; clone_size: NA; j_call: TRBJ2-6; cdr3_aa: CASSLGGPGANVLTF; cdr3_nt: TGCGCCAGCAGCCTCGGAGGCCCCGGGGCCAACGTCCTGACTTTC
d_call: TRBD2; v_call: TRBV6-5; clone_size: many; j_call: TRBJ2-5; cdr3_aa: CASSWSGGMFF; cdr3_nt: TGTGCCAGCAGTTGGAGCGGGGGAATGTTCTTC
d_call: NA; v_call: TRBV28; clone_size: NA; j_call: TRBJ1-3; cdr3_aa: CASRRWGDTIYF; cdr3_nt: TGTGCCAGCAGACGGTGGGGGGACACCATATATTTT
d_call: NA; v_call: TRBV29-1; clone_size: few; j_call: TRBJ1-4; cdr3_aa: CSVAREREKLFF; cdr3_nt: TGCAGCGTTGCGAGGGAACGGGAAAAACTGTTTTTT